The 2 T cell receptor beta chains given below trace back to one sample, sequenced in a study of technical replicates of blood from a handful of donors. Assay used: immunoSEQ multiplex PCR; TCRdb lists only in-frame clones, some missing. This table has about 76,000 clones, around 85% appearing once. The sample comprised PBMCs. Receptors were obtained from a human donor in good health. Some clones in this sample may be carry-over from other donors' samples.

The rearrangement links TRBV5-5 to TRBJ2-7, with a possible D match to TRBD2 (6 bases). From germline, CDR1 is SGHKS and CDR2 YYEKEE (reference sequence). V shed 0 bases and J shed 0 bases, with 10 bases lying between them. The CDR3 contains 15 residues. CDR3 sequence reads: CASSLGGGASYEQYF. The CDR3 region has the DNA TGTGCCAGCAGCTTGGGTGGCGGGGCCTCCTACGAGCAGTACTTC.

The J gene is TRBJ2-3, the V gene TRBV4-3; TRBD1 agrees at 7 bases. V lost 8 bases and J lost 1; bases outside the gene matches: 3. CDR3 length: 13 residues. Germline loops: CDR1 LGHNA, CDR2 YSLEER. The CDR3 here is CASRDRGTDTQYF. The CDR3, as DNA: TGCGCCAGCCGAGACAGGGGCACAGATACGCAGTATTTT.